The clone carrying this T cell receptor beta chain came up a few times. What it binds is unknown. The repertoire was sequenced with immunoSEQ multiplex PCR; TCRdb's copy has only in-frame clones and lacks some. Seen here are around 20,000 clones, around 70% observed once, and the top ten hold 15% to 20%. The entry originates in a study of PD-1 blockade in classical Hodgkin lymphoma. Regarding the study as a whole: Why the repertoires differ is still unclear, perhaps disease activity or prior therapy.

This CDR3 comprises 16 residues. CDR1 is LGHNA and CDR2 is YNFKEQ in the germline V gene. The V end was cut by 4 bases, the J end by 5 bases, with 20 bases between. Time point defined: cycle 4 day 1 (C4D1), after more than five weeks of nivolumab. Relapses following autologous stem cell transplantation were seen in all patients, with brentuximab vedotin exposure varying. The chain employs TRBV4-2 and TRBJ2-5; D is perhaps TRBD1 (6 bases). Sequencing used peripheral blood mononuclear cells (PBMCs), obtained before the fourth cycle of nivolumab. The sequence was collected from a human donor with classical Hodgkin lymphoma. CDR3 in amino acids: CASSPGSQGTRETQYF. Here the CDR3 DNA reads TGTGCCAGCAGCCCGGGGAGTCAGGGGACAAGGGAGACCCAGTACTTC.